A selection of T cell receptor beta chains follows, all from one sample in a study of patients and donors after allogeneic stem cell transplantation. One entry per CDR3 protein results from TCRdb running MiXCR on the RT-PCR reads. The sample yields roughly 230,000 distinct CDR3 sequences, roughly 15% seen once. Sequencing used blood, either unsorted or a sorted T cell fraction (not recorded which). The receptors were gathered from a human donor who was either an allogeneic HSCT recipient or a stem cell or donor lymphocyte infusion donor (not recorded which). It is not recorded whose cells these are; they may come from a transplant donor. The CDR3 runs from the conserved cysteine through the conserved F or W. The D gene is left open where the match is weak. Clone size appears in some rows only: once, few, many, or a class for an expanded clone.

size	V	D	J	DNA	CDR3
many	TRBV20-1	-	TRBJ2-3	TGCAGTGCTTTGGGCGAACGGGGGTTGGATACGCAGTATTTT	CSALGERGLDTQYF
many	TRBV29-1	-	TRBJ2-2	TGCAGCGTTGAGACCACCGGGGAGCTGTTTTTT	CSVETTGELFF
-	TRBV7-6	-	TRBJ2-5	TGTGCCAGCAGCGGGCTCACGCAAGAGACCCAGTACTTC	CASSGLTQETQYF
-	TRBV6-1	-	TRBJ2-7	TGTGCCAGCACTGAAGGCACCTCCTACGAGCAGTACTTC	CASTEGTSYEQYF
few	TRBV3-1	TRBD2	TRBJ2-5	TGTGCCAGCAGCCCTCAAGCGGGGGAACAAGAGACCCAGTACTTC	CASSPQAGEQETQYF
-	TRBV7-6	-	TRBJ2-7	TGTGCCAGCAGCTTAGCCCCAGAGTACGAGCAGTACTTC	CASSLAPEYEQYF
few	TRBV7-2	-	TRBJ2-3	TGTGCCAGCAGCTTAGCCGGAGCGGGCTCCGTGGGTACAGATACGCAGTATTTT	CASSLAGAGSVGTDTQYF
few	TRBV10-3	TRBD1	TRBJ1-1	TGTGCCATCAGTACTAGGGGGCGCGACACTGAAGCTTTCTTT	CAISTRGRDTEAFF
-	TRBV4-2	-	TRBJ2-5	TGTGCCAGCAGCCAACCGGGACTTCAAGAGACCCAGTACTTC	CASSQPGLQETQYF
few	TRBV5-4	-	TRBJ2-1	TGTGCCAGCAGCTTGCCTACAACCAATGAGCAGTTCTTC	CASSLPTTNEQFF
-	TRBV20-1	TRBD1	TRBJ2-7	TGCAGTGCCGGGACGGGACAGGGCTCCTACGAGCAGTACTTC	CSAGTGQGSYEQYF
-	TRBV10-3	-	TRBJ1-2	TGTGCCATCAGTGAGTCTCAGTCGGGCAGGGTCTATGGCTACACCTTC	CAISESQSGRVYGYTF